Listed here are 27 T cell receptor beta chains from one sample, sequenced in a study of blood T cell repertoires in COVID-19. The assay was immunoSEQ multiplex PCR, and TCRdb's table has in-frame clones only and misses some. The table shows over 150,000 clones, with 70% to 85% occurring only once. The specimen was peripheral blood. These receptors were collected from a human donor with acute or convalescent COVID-19. The donor label of this sample is uncertain.

The DNA for the CDR3 is TGTGCCAGCAGCTCCGATGGAGGGCCCAGAGGCTACACCTTC. Its translation is CASSSDGGPRGYTF. The V and J genes are TRBV7-2 and TRBJ1-2; D not resolved. The CDR3 is made up of 14 amino acids. V dropped 4 bases and J dropped 8 bases, with 17 bases sitting between them. Germline CDR1 reads SGHTA; CDR2 reads FQGNSA.

This chain connects TRBV19 to TRBJ2-1, with D possibly matching TRBD2 (6 bases). Trimming cost V 7 bases and J 0 bases, with 16 bases left between them. Per germline, CDR1 LNHDA and CDR2 SQIVND (reference sequence). The CDR3 length is 16 residues. The CDR3 DNA is TGTGCCAGTAAAGTCGGGGCGGGGAGCTCCTACAATGAGCAGTTCTTC. This sequence encodes CASKVGAGSSYNEQFF.

The rearrangement joins TRBV2 to TRBJ1-1, with D tentatively TRBD1 (5 bases). CDR3 length: 14 residues. CDR1 and CDR2 from the germline V gene are SNHLY and FYNNEI. Trimming cost V 7 bases and J 1 base, with 13 bases left between them. DNA of the CDR3: TGTGCCAGCATGGTCGACAGACGGAACACTGAAGCTTTCTTT. It encodes CASMVDRRNTEAFF. The full variable domain, its missing parts supplied by reference TRBV2 and TRBJ1-1, is EPEVTQTPSHQVTQMGQEVILRCVPISNHLYFYWYRQILGQKVEFLVSFYNNEISEKSEIFDDQFSVERPDGSNFTLKIRSTKLEDSAMYFCASMVDRRNTEAFFGQGTRLTVV.

The chain employs TRBV7-7 and TRBJ2-3, with TRBD1 as a possible D gene (6 bases). V was shortened by 5 bases and J by 6 bases, with 15 bases between the two germline ends. CDR1 is SSHAT and CDR2 is FNYEAQ in the germline V gene (reference sequence). The length of the CDR3 is 14 residues. The CDR3 here is CASSPLQGTDTQYF. In DNA, the CDR3 is TGTGCCAGCAGCCCATTACAGGGAACCGATACGCAGTATTTT.

This clone was observed a single time. This chain joins TRBV18 and TRBJ2-7; D might be TRBD1 (6 bases). Between the trimmed V and J ends, which lost 5 bases and 3 bases, there was a span of 11 bases. Germline CDR1 KGHSH, CDR2 LQKENI. The CDR3 totals 13 residues. CDR3 in DNA: TGTGCCAGCTCAAGGACAGACCGCTACGAGCAGTACTTC. Residues: CASSRTDRYEQYF.

The chain joins TRBV11-1 to TRBJ2-1; 12 positions agree with TRBD2. The CDR3 sequence is 16 residues long. CDR1 and CDR2 (germline): SGHAT, FQDESV (reference sequence). J gave up 10 bases and V 5 bases, and 12 bases lay outside the gene matches. CDR3 region: CASSPTSGRPYGEQFF. In DNA, the CDR3 is TGTGCCAGCAGCCCGACTAGCGGGAGACCGTATGGGGAGCAGTTCTTC.

The chain joins TRBV11-2 to TRBJ2-7; TRBD2 matches at 12 bases. Germline V gene data show CDR1 as SGHAT and CDR2 as FQNNGV. The V segment lost 5 bases and the J segment 0 bases; nucleotides outside the gene matches: 2. The CDR3 contains 15 residues. The CDR3 region has the DNA TGTGCCAGCAGCAAGACTAGCGGGAGCTCCTACGAGCAGTACTTC. This codes for CASSKTSGSSYEQYF.

V usage is TRBV7-9 and J usage is TRBJ2-7; TRBD2 is a possible D gene (7 bases). Trimming shortened V by 1 base and J by 7 bases, and 11 bases separated the two germline ends. Germline V gene data show CDR1 as SEHNR and CDR2 as FQNEAQ (reference sequence). The CDR3 covers 13 residues. Here the CDR3 DNA reads TGTGCCAGCAGCTTAGAGGGGGGGACAGAGCAGTACTTC. Amino acids: CASSLEGGTEQYF.

In DNA, the CDR3 is TGCGCCAGCAGCTTGGTAGCCGGGTACCAAGAGACCCAGTACTTC. Its protein product is CASSLVAGYQETQYF. The V call is TRBV5-1, the J call TRBJ2-5, with no clear D. The V gene lost 0 bases and the J gene lost 0 bases, with 9 bases spanning the gap. This CDR3 has 15 residues. From germline, CDR1 is SGHRS and CDR2 YFSETQ. Complete variable domain (other parts from reference TRBV5-1 and TRBJ2-5): KAGVTQTPRYLIKTRGQQVTLSCSPISGHRSVSWYQQTPGQGLQFLFEYFSETQRNKGNFPGRFSGRQFSNSRSEMNVSTLELGDSALYLCASSLVAGYQETQYFGPGTRLLVL.

In the case of this clone: In the same sample, other DNA sequences code for this CDR3. The chain recombines TRBV5-5 with TRBJ2-7; 11 nucleotides agree with TRBD1. CDR3 length: 17 residues. CDR1 is SGHKS, CDR2 YYEKEE, per germline (reference sequence). V shed 0 bases and J 3 bases; nucleotides not matched to a gene: 8. The CDR3 bases are TGTGCCAGCAGCTTGGGTCTCCGAGGGACAGGGGGCTACGAGCAGTACTTC. As protein: CASSLGLRGTGGYEQYF.

This clone was observed a handful of times. The chain combines TRBV7-9 with TRBJ2-7; tentative D call: TRBD2 (6 bases). This CDR3 has 12 amino acids. Germline V lookup: CDR1 SEHNR, CDR2 FQNEAQ (reference sequence). The V and J ends lost 5 bases and 4 bases respectively, with 9 bases between them. As DNA, the CDR3 is TGTGCCAGCAGCCGGGACTTTTACGAGCAGTACTTC. As protein: CASSRDFYEQYF.

The gene calls are TRBV5-4 and TRBJ1-2; weak D call: TRBD1 (5 bases). The CDR3 covers 13 residues. V dropped 3 bases and J dropped 8 bases, with 14 bases sitting between them. Germline-derived CDR1 and CDR2 are SGHNT and YYREEE (reference sequence). The CDR3 sequence is CASSWTGLGGYTF. The CDR3 DNA reads TGTGCCAGCAGCTGGACGGGACTCGGGGGCTACACCTTC.

This clone appeared once. The rearrangement joins TRBV9 to TRBJ2-2; D perhaps matches TRBD1 (5 bases). V shed 0 bases and J shed 4 bases, with 10 bases lying between them. CDR3 length: 15 amino acids. Germline CDR1 is SGDLS and CDR2 is YYNGEE. DNA for the CDR3: TGTGCCAGCAGCGTAGAGCTGGGGCCCACCGGGGAGCTGTTTTTT. This encodes CASSVELGPTGELFF.

The chain carries TRBV3-1 (or the pseudogene TRBV3-2) and TRBJ1-2; tentative D call: TRBD1 (6 bases). CDR1 and CDR2 from the germline V gene are LGHDT and YNNKEL (reference sequence). The CDR3 length is 18 residues. The ends were cut back, 0 bases at V and 4 bases at J, with 21 bases in the middle. The DNA of the CDR3 is TGTGCCAGCAGCCAAGAAATAACTTTAGGGGGAGAGAGCTATGGCTACACCTTC. This translates into CASSQEITLGGESYGYTF.

CDR3 protein: CASSPGLLRGAYEQYF. In nucleotides, the CDR3 is TGCGCCAGCAGCCCGGGACTTCTGCGAGGAGCCTACGAGCAGTACTTC. The rearrangement joins TRBV5-1 to TRBJ2-7; D may be TRBD2 (6 bases). CDR3 length equals 16 residues. Germline V gene data show CDR1 as SGHRS and CDR2 as YFSETQ. V dropped 4 bases and J dropped 2 bases, with 19 bases sitting between them.

The chain couples TRBV11-1 to TRBJ2-3; D is perhaps TRBD2 (6 bases). V lost 3 bases and J lost 2, with 12 bases in between. The CDR3 has 15 residues. CDR1 is SGHAT and CDR2 is FQDESV in the germline V gene (reference sequence). The CDR3 DNA reads as TGTGCCAGCAGCTTTCTGACTAGTCCCACAGATACGCAGTATTTT. Translated: CASSFLTSPTDTQYF.

V gene TRBV7-6 combines with J gene TRBJ2-2; D gene uncertain. This CDR3 comprises 15 residues. The germline V gene has CDR1 SGHVS and CDR2 FNYEAQ. Deletions cut 1 base from V and 6 bases from J, with 12 bases between. The CDR3 sequence is CASSLVGRLSGELFF. CDR3 DNA: TGTGCCAGCAGCTTAGTTGGCCGCCTCTCCGGGGAGCTGTTTTTT.

The CDR3 reads CSASNLAGETFTDTQYF. DNA of the CDR3: TGCAGTGCTAGTAATCTAGCGGGAGAGACTTTTACAGATACGCAGTATTTT. J is TRBJ2-3 and V is TRBV20-1, with 10 bases aligning to TRBD2. Germline loops: CDR1 DFQATT, CDR2 SNEGSKA (reference sequence). Trimming cost V 3 bases and J 3 bases; bases outside gene matches: 12. The CDR3 runs to 17 residues.

This clone was counted a few times. The rearrangement joins TRBV27 to TRBJ2-1; 9 bases are a match to TRBD1. The CDR3 loop spans 16 amino acids. Germline CDR1 and CDR2: MNHEY and SMNVEV (reference sequence). Losses at the gene ends were 0 bases for V and 5 bases for J; bases not matched to a gene: 5. The CDR3 reads CASSLSGQGLNNEQFF. The DNA for the CDR3 is TGTGCCAGCAGTTTATCTGGACAGGGGCTTAACAATGAGCAGTTCTTC.

This clone was observed once. The chain carries TRBV7-2 and TRBJ2-4, with 8 bases aligning to TRBD2. Trimming cost V 0 bases and J 5 bases; bases outside gene matches: 6. Germline V gene lookup returns CDR1 SGHTA and CDR2 FQGNSA. CDR3 size: 16 residues. In DNA, the CDR3 is TGTGCCAGCAGCTTAGCGCCGGGAGGGCCCCAAAACATTCAGTACTTC. This codes for CASSLAPGGPQNIQYF.

V gene TRBV7-9 combines with J gene TRBJ2-3; maybe TRBD2 (5 bases). The CDR3 extends over 12 amino acids. Trimming took off 3 bases at V and 5 bases at J, with 6 bases between the two ends. Germline lookup yields CDR1 SEHNR and CDR2 FQNEAQ (reference sequence). The CDR3 reads CASSFAGDTQYF. The CDR3 DNA reads TGTGCCAGCAGCTTCGCGGGAGATACGCAGTATTTT.

The J gene is TRBJ2-7, the V gene TRBV11-2, with TRBD2 identical over 7 bases. The V gene's germline CDR1 is SGHAT and CDR2 FQNNGV. Trimming removed 1 base from V and 3 bases from J; junction bases left unmatched: 6. There are 15 residues in the CDR3. The CDR3 region has the DNA TGTGCCAGCAGCTTAGGCGGAGGGAGGGTCTACGAGCAGTACTTC. This codes for CASSLGGGRVYEQYF.

The chain couples TRBV9 to TRBJ2-5; D is perhaps TRBD1 (5 bases). There are 15 residues in the CDR3. Germline values: CDR1 SGDLS, CDR2 YYNGEE. V was trimmed by 0 bases and J by 0 bases, leaving 9 bases between them. CDR3 DNA sequence: TGTGCCAGCAGCGTAGAGGGGCAGAACCAAGAGACCCAGTACTTC. It codes for CASSVEGQNQETQYF.

The chain couples TRBV28 to TRBJ1-5; no clear D gene. V was cut by 3 bases and J by 4 bases, with 10 bases left in between. The V gene's germline CDR1 is MDHEN and CDR2 SYDVKM. The CDR3 length is 14 residues. The CDR3 coding sequence is TGTGCCAGCAGTTTGGGCCAGCCAAATCAGCCCCAGCATTTT. It is translated as CASSLGQPNQPQHF.

The chain links TRBV7-8 to TRBJ2-7, with 8 bases identical to TRBD1. V shed 2 bases and J 1 base; nucleotides not matched to a gene: 7. Germline loops: CDR1 SGHVS, CDR2 FQNEAQ. The CDR3 sequence is 16 residues long. DNA for the CDR3: TGTGCCAGCAGCTTACTTCCGGACAGGGTGTCCTACGAGCAGTACTTC. Amino acids: CASSLLPDRVSYEQYF.

V usage is TRBV5-1 and J usage is TRBJ2-6, with unresolved D. Trimming pared 1 base from V and 2 bases from J, leaving 7 bases between. CDR1 SGHRS and CDR2 YFSETQ come from the germline V gene. The CDR3 covers 15 residues. CDR3 nucleotide sequence: TGCGCCAGCAGCTTGATCGGAGCTGGGGCCAACGTCCTGACTTTC. This encodes CASSLIGAGANVLTF.

The J gene is TRBJ2-5, the V gene TRBV7-2, with a weak D call TRBD1 (6 bases). V lost 5 bases and J 4 bases, leaving 20 bases between the germline ends. The CDR3 is 16 amino acids. CDR1 SGHTA and CDR2 FQGNSA come from the germline V gene. CDR3: CASSPIGTLRGETQYF. The CDR3, as DNA: TGTGCCAGCAGCCCCATCGGGACACTCAGAGGAGAGACCCAGTACTTC. The full variable domain, in which reference TRBV7-2 and TRBJ2-5 provide the parts outside the CDR3, is GAGVSQSPSNKVTEKGKDVELRCDPISGHTALYWYRQSLGQGLEFLIYFQGNSAPDKSGLPSDRFSAERTGGSVSTLTIQRTQQEDSAVYLCASSPIGTLRGETQYFGPGTRLLVL.